The clone carrying this T cell receptor (beta chain) was seen many times. These data come from a study of CD8 T cells in ankylosing spondylitis. MiXCR, run by TCRdb on the 5' RACE reads, gives a single entry per CDR3 protein. This sample has hundreds of thousands of distinct CDR3 sequences, with 20% found just once. The sequenced sample was blood, either unsorted or a sorted T cell fraction (not recorded which). This sequence originates from a male donor with ankylosing spondylitis or in good health (not recorded which).

The CDR3 nucleotides are TGCAGTGCTAGAGATGGCGGGGGGGCAGAGACCCAGTACTTC. Encoded protein: CSARDGGGAETQYF. The rearrangement uses TRBV20-1 and TRBJ2-5; 9 bases are a match to TRBD2. Germline CDR1 is DFQATT and CDR2 is SNEGSKA (reference sequence). The CDR3 has 14 amino acids. Unmatched junction bases numbered 3, after V lost 0 bases and J lost 4 bases.